A selection of T cell receptor beta chains follows, all from one sample in a study of OX40 agonist ivuxolimab in advanced cancers. The assay was immunoSEQ multiplex PCR, and TCRdb's table has in-frame clones only and misses some. The table includes roughly 100,000 clones, approximately 86% detected once. The sequences come from CD4+ or CD8+ T cells sorted from blood, collected in a trial of the OX40 agonist ivuxolimab. All receptors come from an adult with an advanced solid tumor such as melanoma, head and neck, liver or kidney cancer. Both conserved end residues are part of each CDR3. D genes are given only for firm matches. Where a row states a size, it is once, few, many or the class of an expanded clone; other rows omit it.

d_gene	abundance	j_gene	v_gene	CDR3nt	CDR3aa
.	.	TRBJ2-1	TRBV7-8	TGTGCCAGCAGCTTAAGGAGTTACAATGAGCAGTTCTTC	CASSLRSYNEQFF
TRBD2	.	TRBJ2-2	TRBV27	TGTGCCAGCAGTGACCGCTGGGGCGGGAGGCTCACCGGGGAGCTGTTTTTT	CASSDRWGGRLTGELFF
.	.	TRBJ2-7	TRBV28	TGTGCCAGCAGCCTCCCCGGACGGGGCTACGAGCAGTACTTC	CASSLPGRGYEQYF
.	few	TRBJ1-4	TRBV28	TGTGCCAGCAGCCCAGGGGTCTGGAATAATGAAAAACTGTTTTTT	CASSPGVWNNEKLFF
.	.	TRBJ1-1	TRBV6-6	TGTGCCAGCACCGACGGCAGTGACACTGAAGCTTTCTTT	CASTDGSDTEAFF
.	.	TRBJ2-5	TRBV13	TGTGCCAGCAGCCTTCAAACAGGGAGGGAGACCCAGTACTTC	CASSLQTGRETQYF
.	.	TRBJ2-1	TRBV6-1	TGTGCCAGCAGTGAAGCTCGTATACATCTGCCTCGCGTTAGCTCCTACAATGAGCAGTTCTTC	CASSEARIHLPRVSSYNEQFF
TRBD2	.	TRBJ2-7	TRBV15	TGTGCCACCAGCCTAGCGGGAGCCTACGAGCAGTACTTC	CATSLAGAYEQYF
TRBD1	.	TRBJ2-5	TRBV6-6	TGTGCCAGCAGTGTGACAGGGCGGGAGACCCAGTACTTC	CASSVTGRETQYF
.	.	TRBJ1-4	TRBV6-1	TGTGCCATAAACCAGGAGGGTTTATCTGAAAAACTGTTTTTT	CAINQEGLSEKLFF
TRBD1	few	TRBJ2-6	TRBV28	TGTGCCAGCAGTCCAGGACAGGGCGAGGCCAACGTCCTGACTTTC	CASSPGQGEANVLTF
TRBD2	.	TRBJ2-4	TRBV10-3	TGTGCCATCAGTGAGTCTGGCGGGAGTGGGGACGGAAACATTCAGTACTTC	CAISESGGSGDGNIQYF
.	.	TRBJ1-1	TRBV7-6	TGTGCCAGCAGATCGGAGCACACTGAAGCTTTCTTT	CASRSEHTEAFF
.	.	TRBJ2-5	TRBV5-6	TGTGCCAGCAGCACCGGTGGGGGCCGGCGGGAGACCCAGTACTTC	CASSTGGGRRETQYF
.	.	TRBJ1-4	TRBV4-2	TGTGCCAGCAGCCTGAGCCTTAATGAAAAACTGTTTTTT	CASSLSLNEKLFF
.	.	TRBJ2-1	TRBV10-2	TGCGCCAGCAGGGAGGGGACCTACAATGAGCAGTTCTTC	CASREGTYNEQFF
.	.	TRBJ2-2	TRBV18	TGTGCCAGCTCACCACGGGTCCGAAACACCGGGGAGCTGTTTTTT	CASSPRVRNTGELFF
.	.	TRBJ2-1	TRBV19	TGTGCCAGTAGTCTGCCCTTACAGGGAGGGTCCTACAATGAGCAGTTCTTC	CASSLPLQGGSYNEQFF
.	.	TRBJ2-5	TRBV7-9	TGTGCCAGCAGATTCGGGACACCGGCCCCGGGGACCCAGTACTTC	CASRFGTPAPGTQYF
TRBD1	.	TRBJ2-7	TRBV4-1	TGCGCCAGCAGCTACGGGGACAGGGGAGTCATAAGCTCCTACGAGCAGTACTTC	CASSYGDRGVISSYEQYF
.	.	TRBJ2-5	TRBV4-3	TGCGCCAGCAGCCAAGTGGCCAGGGAAGAGACCCAGTACTTC	CASSQVAREETQYF
.	.	TRBJ1-3	TRBV19	TGTGCCAGTAGTATTGGGGACGGCTCTGGAAACACCATATATTTT	CASSIGDGSGNTIYF
TRBD2	.	TRBJ2-7	TRBV6-6	TGTGCCAGCACCTACGCGGGAGAATTGAACGAGCAGTACTTC	CASTYAGELNEQYF